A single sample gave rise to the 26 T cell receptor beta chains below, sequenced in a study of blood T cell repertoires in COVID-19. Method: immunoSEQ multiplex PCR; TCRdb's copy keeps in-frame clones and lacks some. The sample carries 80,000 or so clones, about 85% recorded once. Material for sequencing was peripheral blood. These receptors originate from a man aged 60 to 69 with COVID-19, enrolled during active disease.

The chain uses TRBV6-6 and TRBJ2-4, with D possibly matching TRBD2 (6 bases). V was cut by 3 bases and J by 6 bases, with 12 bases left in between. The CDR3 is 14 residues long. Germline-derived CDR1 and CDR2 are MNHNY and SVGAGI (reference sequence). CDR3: CASSYGGGVNIQYF. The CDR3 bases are TGTGCCAGCAGTTATGGGGGAGGAGTAAACATTCAGTACTTC.

CDR3 residues: CASSLTDAYGYTF. The CDR3 DNA follows: TGTGCCAGCAGCTTAACAGACGCGTATGGCTACACCTTC. The rearrangement joins TRBV11-1 to TRBJ1-2; D ambiguous. Looked up from germline, CDR1 is SGHAT and CDR2 is FQDESV (reference sequence). The ends were cut back, 2 bases at V and 5 bases at J, with 9 bases in the middle. The length of the CDR3 is 13 residues.

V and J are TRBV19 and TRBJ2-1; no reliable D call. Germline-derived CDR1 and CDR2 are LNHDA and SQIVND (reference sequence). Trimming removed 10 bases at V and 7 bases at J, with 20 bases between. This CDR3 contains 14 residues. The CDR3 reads CATPGGLVYNEQFF. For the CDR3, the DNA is TGTGCCACCCCGGGTGGCCTAGTGTATAATGAGCAGTTCTTC.

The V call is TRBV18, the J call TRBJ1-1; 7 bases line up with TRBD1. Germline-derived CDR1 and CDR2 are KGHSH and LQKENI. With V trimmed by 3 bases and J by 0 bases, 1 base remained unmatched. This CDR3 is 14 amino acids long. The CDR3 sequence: CASSPGQLNTEAFF. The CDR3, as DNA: TGTGCCAGCTCACCGGGACAGTTGAACACTGAAGCTTTCTTT.

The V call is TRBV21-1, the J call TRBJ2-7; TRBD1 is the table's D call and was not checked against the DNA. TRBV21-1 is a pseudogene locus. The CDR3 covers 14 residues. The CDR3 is CASSSRTAFYEQYF. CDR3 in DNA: TGTGCCAGCAGCTCCCGGACAGCCTTCTACGAGCAGTACTTC.

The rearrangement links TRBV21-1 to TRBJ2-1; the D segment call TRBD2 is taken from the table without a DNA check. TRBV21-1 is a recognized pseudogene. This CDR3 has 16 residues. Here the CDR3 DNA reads TGTGCCAGCAGCCGAGAGTCCCTAGCGGCCTACAATGAGCAGTTCTTC. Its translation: CASSRESLAAYNEQFF.

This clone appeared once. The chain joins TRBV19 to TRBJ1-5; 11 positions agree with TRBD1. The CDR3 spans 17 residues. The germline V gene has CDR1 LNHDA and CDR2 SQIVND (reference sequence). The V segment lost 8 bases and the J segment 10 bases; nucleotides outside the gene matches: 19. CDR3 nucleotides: TGTGCCAGTTCCTTTGGTTGGGGACAGGGGGATTTTCTTCCCCAGCATTTT. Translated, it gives CASSFGWGQGDFLPQHF. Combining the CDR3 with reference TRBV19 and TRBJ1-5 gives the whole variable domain DGGITQSPKYLFRKEGQNVTLSCEQNLNHDAMYWYRQDPGQGLRLIYYSQIVNDFQKGDIAEGYSVSREKKESFPLTVTSAQKNPTAFYLCASSFGWGQGDFLPQHFGDGTRLSIL.

CDR3 bases: TGCGCCAGCAGTGAGGCCGGGACATCAACCAATGAGCAGTTCTTC. It yields the protein CASSEAGTSTNEQFF. The V gene is TRBV10-2, the J gene TRBJ2-1, with D tentatively TRBD1 (6 bases). The germline V gene has CDR1 WSHSY and CDR2 SAAADI. The CDR3 runs to 15 residues. Trimming cost V 2 bases and J 6 bases, with 14 bases left between them.

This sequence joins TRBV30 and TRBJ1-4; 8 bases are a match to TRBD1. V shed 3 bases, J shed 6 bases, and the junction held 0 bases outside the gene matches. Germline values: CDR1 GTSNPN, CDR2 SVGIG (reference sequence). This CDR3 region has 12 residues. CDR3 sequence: CAWRQGDEKLFF. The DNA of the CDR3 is TGTGCCTGGAGACAGGGGGATGAAAAACTGTTTTTT.

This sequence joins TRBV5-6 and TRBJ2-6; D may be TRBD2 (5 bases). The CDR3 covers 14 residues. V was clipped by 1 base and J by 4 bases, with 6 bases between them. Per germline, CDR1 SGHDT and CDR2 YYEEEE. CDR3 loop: CASSLTRGANVLTF. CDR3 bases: TGTGCCAGCAGCTTGACTAGGGGGGCCAACGTCCTGACTTTC.

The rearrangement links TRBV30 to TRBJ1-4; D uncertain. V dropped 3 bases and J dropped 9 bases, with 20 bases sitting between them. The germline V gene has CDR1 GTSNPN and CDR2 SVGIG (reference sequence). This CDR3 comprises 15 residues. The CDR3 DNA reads TGTGCCTGGAGAGTACCCGAAGACCGCGGGAAAAAACTGTTTTTT. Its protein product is CAWRVPEDRGKKLFF.

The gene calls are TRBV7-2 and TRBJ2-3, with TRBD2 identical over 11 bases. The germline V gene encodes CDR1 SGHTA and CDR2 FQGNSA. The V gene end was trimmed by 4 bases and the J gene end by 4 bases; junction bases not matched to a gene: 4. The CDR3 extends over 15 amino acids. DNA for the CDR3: TGTGCCAGCAGCTCACTAGCGGGGGAGTCAGATACGCAGTATTTT. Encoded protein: CASSSLAGESDTQYF.

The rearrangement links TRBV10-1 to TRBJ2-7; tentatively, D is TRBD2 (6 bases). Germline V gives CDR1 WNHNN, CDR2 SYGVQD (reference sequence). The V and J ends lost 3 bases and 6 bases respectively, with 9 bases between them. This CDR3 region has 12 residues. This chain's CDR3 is CASSDLGGEQYF. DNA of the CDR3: TGCGCCAGCAGTGATCTGGGAGGCGAGCAGTACTTC.

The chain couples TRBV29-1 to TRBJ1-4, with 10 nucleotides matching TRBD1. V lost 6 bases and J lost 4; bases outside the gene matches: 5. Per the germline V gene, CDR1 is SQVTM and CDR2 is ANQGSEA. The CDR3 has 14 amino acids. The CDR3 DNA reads TGCAGCGTGGCCCGGGACAGGGGTAATGAAAAACTGTTTTTT. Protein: CSVARDRGNEKLFF. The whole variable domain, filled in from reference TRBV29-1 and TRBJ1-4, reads SAVISQKPSRDICQRGTSLTIQCQVDSQVTMMFWYRQQPGQSLTLIATANQGSEATYESGFVIDKFPISRPNLTFSTLTVSNMSPEDSSIYLCSVARDRGNEKLFFGSGTQLSVL.

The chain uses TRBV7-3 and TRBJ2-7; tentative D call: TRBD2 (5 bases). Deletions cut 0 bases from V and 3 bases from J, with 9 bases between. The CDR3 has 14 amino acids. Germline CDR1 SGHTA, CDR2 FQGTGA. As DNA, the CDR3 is TGTGCCAGCAGCTTAACCCCCGGGGACTACGAGCAGTACTTC. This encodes CASSLTPGDYEQYF.

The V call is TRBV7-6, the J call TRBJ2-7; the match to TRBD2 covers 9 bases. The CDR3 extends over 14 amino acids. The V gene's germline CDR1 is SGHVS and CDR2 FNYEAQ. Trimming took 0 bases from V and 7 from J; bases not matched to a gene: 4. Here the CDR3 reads CASSLASGGREQYF. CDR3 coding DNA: TGTGCCAGCAGCTTAGCTAGCGGGGGTCGGGAGCAGTACTTC.

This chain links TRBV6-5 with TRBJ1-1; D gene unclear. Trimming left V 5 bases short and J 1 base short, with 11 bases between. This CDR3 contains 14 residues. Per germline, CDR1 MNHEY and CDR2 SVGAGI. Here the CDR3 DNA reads TGTGCCAGCAGTCCCCGACACCCGAACACTGAAGCTTTCTTT. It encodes CASSPRHPNTEAFF.

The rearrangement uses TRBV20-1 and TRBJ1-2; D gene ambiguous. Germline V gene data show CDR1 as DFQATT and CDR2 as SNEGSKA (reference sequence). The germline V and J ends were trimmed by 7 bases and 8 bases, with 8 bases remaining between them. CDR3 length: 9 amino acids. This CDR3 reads CSVREGYTF. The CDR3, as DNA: TGCAGTGTGCGGGAGGGCTACACCTTC.

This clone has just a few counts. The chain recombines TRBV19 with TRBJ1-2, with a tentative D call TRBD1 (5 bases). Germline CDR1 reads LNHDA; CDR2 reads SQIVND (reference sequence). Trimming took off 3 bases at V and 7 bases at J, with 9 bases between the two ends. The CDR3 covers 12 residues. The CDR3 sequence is CASSIGASGYTF. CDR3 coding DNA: TGTGCCAGTAGTATTGGGGCGAGTGGCTACACCTTC.

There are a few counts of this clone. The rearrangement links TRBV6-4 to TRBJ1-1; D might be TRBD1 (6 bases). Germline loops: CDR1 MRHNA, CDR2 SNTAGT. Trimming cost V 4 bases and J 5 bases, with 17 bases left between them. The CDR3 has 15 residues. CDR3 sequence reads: CASSAPGVDETEAFF. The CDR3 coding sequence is TGTGCCAGCAGTGCCCCAGGGGTTGACGAGACTGAAGCTTTCTTT.

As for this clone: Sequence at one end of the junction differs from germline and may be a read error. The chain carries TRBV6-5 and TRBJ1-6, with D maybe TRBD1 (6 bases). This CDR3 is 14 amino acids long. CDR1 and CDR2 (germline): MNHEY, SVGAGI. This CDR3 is CTSTRGAWDSPLHF. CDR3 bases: TGTACCAGCACACGGGGGGCGTGGGATTCACCCCTCCACTTT.

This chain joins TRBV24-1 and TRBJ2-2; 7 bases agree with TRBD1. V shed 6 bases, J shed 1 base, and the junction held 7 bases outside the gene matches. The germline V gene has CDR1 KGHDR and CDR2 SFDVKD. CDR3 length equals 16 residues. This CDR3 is CATSPRGPVNTGELFF. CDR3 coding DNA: TGTGCCACCAGTCCTAGGGGGCCGGTGAACACCGGGGAGCTGTTTTTT.

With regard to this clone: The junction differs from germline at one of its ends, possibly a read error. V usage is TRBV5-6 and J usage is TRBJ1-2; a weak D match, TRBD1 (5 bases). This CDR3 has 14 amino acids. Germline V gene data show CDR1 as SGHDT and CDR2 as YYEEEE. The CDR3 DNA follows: TGTGCCAGCAGCTTGGCAGACAGACCCTGGAATGGCTGCTTC. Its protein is CASSLADRPWNGCF.

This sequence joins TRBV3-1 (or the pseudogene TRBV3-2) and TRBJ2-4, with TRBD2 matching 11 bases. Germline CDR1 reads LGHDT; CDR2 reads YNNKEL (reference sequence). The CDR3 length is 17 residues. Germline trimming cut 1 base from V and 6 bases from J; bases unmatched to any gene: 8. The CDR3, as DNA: TGTGCCAGCAGCCAAGCTTCGCTAGCGGGAGGAGTAAACATTCAGTACTTC. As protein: CASSQASLAGGVNIQYF.

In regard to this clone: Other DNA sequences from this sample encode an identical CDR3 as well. CDR3 sequence (DNA): TGCGCCAGCAGCTCGGGACAGGGTTTGACTGAAGCTTTCTTT. Amino acid sequence: CASSSGQGLTEAFF. This sequence joins TRBV5-1 and TRBJ1-1; 9 positions match TRBD1. V lost 3 bases and J lost 5; bases outside the gene matches: 5. Germline V gene sequence: CDR1 SGHRS, CDR2 YFSETQ. This CDR3 is built from 14 residues.

CDR3 amino acids: CASSIDHFDSGNTIYF. The DNA for the CDR3 is TGTGCCAGTAGTATAGATCACTTCGACTCTGGAAACACCATATATTTT. The rearrangement joins TRBV19 to TRBJ1-3; no clear D gene. The CDR3 covers 16 residues. From germline, CDR1 is LNHDA and CDR2 SQIVND (reference sequence). Trimming removed 0 bases at V and 0 bases at J, with 9 bases between.